One and the same sample provided the 21 T cell receptor beta chains below, sequenced in a study of T cells in Graves' hyperthyroidism and ophthalmopathy. TCR beta CDR3 regions were amplified from RNA. Initially, a first-round RT-PCR of the TCR CDR3 employed the HTBI primer set. Each CDR3 protein is one row after TCRdb ran MiXCR on the multiplex PCR reads. The table shows some 600,000 distinct CDR3 sequences, with roughly 50% occurring only once. Specimen: peripheral blood or thyroid tissue (not recorded which). Receptor source: a woman aged 18-29 years with Graves' hyperthyroidism.

This clonotype was observed many times. V gene TRBV10-3 combines with J gene TRBJ2-7; 11 positions match TRBD2. CDR1 and CDR2 (germline): ENHRY, SYGVKD. The ends lost 6 bases at V and 3 bases at J; junction bases unmatched: 4. This CDR3 spans 14 amino acids. CDR3 region: CAISGTSGYYEQYF. CDR3 in DNA: TGTGCCATCAGCGGGACTAGCGGATACTACGAGCAGTACTTC.

This clonotype has at least ten counts. The chain couples TRBV7-9 to TRBJ1-5; D uncertain. Germline lookup yields CDR1 SEHNR and CDR2 FQNEAQ (reference sequence). With 2 bases removed from V and 3 bases from J, the gap between germline ends came to 2 bases. The CDR3 contains 12 residues. CDR3: CASSLLNQPQHF. The DNA of the CDR3 is TGTGCCAGCAGCTTACTCAATCAGCCCCAGCATTTT.

This chain joins TRBV7-3 and TRBJ1-3; 8 bases are a match to TRBD1. V was pared by 2 bases and J by 0 bases, with 9 bases of the junction left unmatched. This CDR3 spans 18 amino acids. In germline, CDR1 is SGHTA, CDR2 FQGTGA. The CDR3 region is CASSLDRGRQNSGNTIYF. Written as DNA, the CDR3 is TGTGCCAGCAGCTTAGACAGGGGCCGACAAAACTCTGGAAACACCATATATTTT.

J is TRBJ1-4 and V is TRBV9; TRBD1 agrees at 7 bases. V gave up 1 base and J gave up 3 bases; unmatched junction bases: 6. This CDR3 comprises 16 residues. Germline lookup yields CDR1 SGDLS and CDR2 YYNGEE. As DNA, the CDR3 is TGTGCCAGCAGCGTATTTGACAGGGCCGCTAATGAAAAACTGTTTTTT. Translating gives CASSVFDRAANEKLFF.

The chain combines TRBV7-9 with TRBJ1-5; unclear D gene. The CDR3 is 12 residues long. Deletions cut 5 bases from V and 7 bases from J, with 9 bases between. Per the germline V gene, CDR1 is SEHNR and CDR2 is FQNEAQ (reference sequence). The CDR3: CASSHGRQPQHF. DNA for the CDR3: TGTGCCAGCAGCCATGGGAGGCAGCCCCAGCATTTT.

This rearrangement joins TRBV7-9 to TRBJ2-5; 7 bases are shared with TRBD1. This CDR3 is 13 amino acids long. After removal of 6 bases from V and 5 bases from J, the junction contained 6 bases not matched to a gene. Germline V gives CDR1 SEHNR, CDR2 FQNEAQ (reference sequence). This chain's CDR3 is CASRPDREETQYF. The DNA of the CDR3 is TGTGCCAGCAGACCCGACAGGGAGGAGACCCAGTACTTC.

This clonotype has just a few counts. This chain connects TRBV25-1 to TRBJ1-1; D perhaps matches TRBD1 (6 bases). This CDR3 comprises 16 residues. Trimming took 5 bases from V and 5 from J, leaving 21 bases between them. The germline V gene encodes CDR1 MGHDK and CDR2 SYGVNS. The CDR3 DNA reads TGTGCCAGCAGTTACCTGGGGGGGCCGAGAAGAACTGAAGCTTTCTTT. Protein: CASSYLGGPRRTEAFF.

This clonotype was counted only a few times. The rearrangement links TRBV2 to TRBJ1-2; D is ambiguous. CDR3 length: 16 amino acids. CDR1 SNHLY and CDR2 FYNNEI come from the germline V gene. V was pared by 8 bases and J by 0 bases, with 19 bases between. The CDR3 coding sequence is TGTGCCAGCTCCCTCCCGGGGAACCCCCCTAACTATGGCTACACCTTC. Translation: CASSLPGNPPNYGYTF.

This clonotype was counted a single time. The chain combines TRBV2 with TRBJ1-5; TRBD1 matches 7 bases. J was trimmed by 4 bases and V by 9 bases; bases with no gene match: 6. From germline, CDR1 is SNHLY and CDR2 FYNNEI. This CDR3 is 13 amino acids long. The CDR3 DNA reads TGTGCCAGTTCGGGGACAGAGAATCAGCCCCAGCATTTT. Translation: CASSGTENQPQHF.

This clonotype was observed a handful of times. Its ends do not fully match the called genes, so a read error is possible. This chain joins TRBV4-1 and TRBJ2-5; TRBD2 aligns across 9 bases. Germline CDR1 is MGHRA and CDR2 is YSYEKL. The CDR3 extends over 17 amino acids. This CDR3 is CASSQDLAGYPQETQYF. The DNA of the CDR3 is TGTGCCAGCAGCCAGGATCTAGCGGGATATCCCCAAGAGACCCAGTACTTC.

This clonotype was seen repeatedly, ten times or more. V is TRBV20-1 and J is TRBJ2-5; D unresolved. Trimming took off 0 bases at V and 5 bases at J, with 13 bases between the two ends. The length of the CDR3 is 14 residues. The germline V gene has CDR1 DFQATT and CDR2 SNEGSKA (reference sequence). CDR3 region: CSAREPFLSETQYF. In nucleotides, the CDR3 is TGCAGTGCTAGAGAGCCCTTCCTCTCCGAGACCCAGTACTTC.

The rearrangement uses TRBV5-1 and TRBJ2-7; 8 bases are a match to TRBD2. The V gene end was trimmed by 6 bases and the J gene end by 2 bases; junction bases not matched to a gene: 10. The germline CDR1 and CDR2 sequences are SGHRS and YFSETQ. The length of the CDR3 is 15 residues. CDR3 amino acids: CASKPRTGGAYEQYF. The CDR3 nucleotides read TGCGCCAGCAAACCACGAACCGGGGGGGCCTACGAGCAGTACTTC.

CDR3 sequence reads: CATSEAGTGANVLTF. DNA of the CDR3: TGTGCCACCAGTGAGGCTGGGACAGGGGCCAACGTCCTGACTTTC. The rearrangement links TRBV24-1 to TRBJ2-6, with D possibly TRBD1 on 6 matching bases. The germline V gene has CDR1 KGHDR and CDR2 SFDVKD. Trimming cost V 4 bases and J 4 bases, with 10 bases left between them. The CDR3 length is 15 residues.

V usage is TRBV29-1 and J usage is TRBJ2-6; 7 bases are shared with TRBD2. Per the germline V gene, CDR1 is SQVTM and CDR2 is ANQGSEA. V lost 6 bases, J lost 2 bases, and 7 bases stayed unmatched. There are 15 residues in the CDR3. This CDR3 is CSVAGGTAGANVLTF. The CDR3 DNA reads as TGCAGCGTCGCCGGGGGGACGGCTGGGGCCAACGTCCTGACTTTC.

V gene TRBV20-1 combines with J gene TRBJ1-2, with D unclear. The length of the CDR3 is 13 residues. Deletions cut 0 bases from V and 5 bases from J, with 10 bases between. The germline V gene has CDR1 DFQATT and CDR2 SNEGSKA (reference sequence). The CDR3 coding sequence is TGCAGTGCTAGAGATAGGGCCTTTTATGGCTACACCTTC. Encoded protein: CSARDRAFYGYTF.

This clonotype was recorded a few times. The chain carries TRBV7-9 and TRBJ1-5; 10 bases are a match to TRBD1. V lost 4 bases, J lost 6 bases, and 6 bases stayed unmatched. Germline CDR1 SEHNR, CDR2 FQNEAQ (reference sequence). This CDR3 contains 15 residues. The CDR3 region is CASSSTGGNTQPQHF. The CDR3 nucleotides are TGTGCCAGCAGCTCGACAGGGGGCAACACTCAGCCCCAGCATTTT.

The chain carries TRBV10-2 and TRBJ1-2; 8 bases align to TRBD1. CDR1 WSHSY and CDR2 SAAADI come from the germline V gene. This CDR3 region has 13 residues. The trim removed 0 bases at V and 6 bases at J, leaving 0 bases unmatched. The CDR3 loop reads CASSESTGDGYTF. CDR3 in DNA: TGCGCCAGCAGTGAGTCGACAGGGGATGGCTACACCTTC.

On this clonotype itself: Because the CDR3 is missing its conserved closing phenylalanine or tryptophan, this is likely a read error. In nucleotides, the CDR3 is TGCGCCACCAGCCAAACCAGGGGGCTGACGGGCGACTACACCTAC. It translates to CATSQTRGLTGDYTY. This chain joins TRBV15 and TRBJ1-2; 8 bases map to TRBD1. Germline assignment: CDR1 LNHNV and CDR2 YYDKDF (reference sequence). This CDR3 contains 15 residues.

This clonotype was picked up a small number of times. The chain has TRBV7-9 and TRBJ2-2; 9 bases are a match to TRBD1. Germline CDR1 is SEHNR and CDR2 is FQNEAQ (reference sequence). CDR3 size: 15 residues. With V trimmed by 7 bases and J by 5 bases, 8 bases remained unmatched. For the CDR3, the DNA is TGTGCCAGCATCCCCAGAGGACAGGGGACCGGGGAGCTGTTTTTT. Amino acids: CASIPRGQGTGELFF.

The chain links TRBV29-1 to TRBJ1-2; TRBD1 aligns across 10 bases. The CDR3 extends over 13 amino acids. Per the germline V gene, CDR1 is SQVTM and CDR2 is ANQGSEA. The V and J ends lost 6 bases and 4 bases, in that order; junction bases with no gene match: 5. This CDR3 reads CSVPGQGSYGYTF. The CDR3 nucleotides read TGCAGCGTGCCGGGACAGGGGTCCTATGGCTACACCTTC.

V usage is TRBV15 and J usage is TRBJ1-4; D uncertain. Trimming pared 0 bases from V and 10 bases from J, leaving 6 bases between. CDR3 length equals 12 residues. The germline V gene encodes CDR1 LNHNV and CDR2 YYDKDF (reference sequence). The chain's CDR3 is CATSRDPGKLFF. The CDR3 nucleotides read TGTGCCACCAGCAGAGATCCAGGAAAACTGTTTTTT.